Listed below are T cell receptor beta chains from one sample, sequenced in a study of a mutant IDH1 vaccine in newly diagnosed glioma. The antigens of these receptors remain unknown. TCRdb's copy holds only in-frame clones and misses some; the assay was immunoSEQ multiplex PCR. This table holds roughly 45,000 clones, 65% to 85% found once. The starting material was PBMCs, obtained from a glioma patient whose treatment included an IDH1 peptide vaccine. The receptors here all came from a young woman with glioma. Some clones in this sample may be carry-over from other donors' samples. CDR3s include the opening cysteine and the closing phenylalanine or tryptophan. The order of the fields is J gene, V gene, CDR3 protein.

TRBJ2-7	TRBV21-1	CARDSTYEQYF
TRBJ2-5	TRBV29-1	CSVVTRSIFQETQYF
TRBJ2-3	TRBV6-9	CASSIGTSGRGYTDTQYF
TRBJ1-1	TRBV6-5	CASRRGLNTEAFF
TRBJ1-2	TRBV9	CASSDPGRSYGYTF
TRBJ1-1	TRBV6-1	CASRGTGGADEAFF
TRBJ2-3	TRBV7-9	CASSLADRGPHTDTQYF
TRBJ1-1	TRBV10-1	CASSEPGQNTEAFF
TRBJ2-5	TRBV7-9	CASSPWGDRAETQYF
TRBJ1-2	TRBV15	CATSRDRLSNYGYTF